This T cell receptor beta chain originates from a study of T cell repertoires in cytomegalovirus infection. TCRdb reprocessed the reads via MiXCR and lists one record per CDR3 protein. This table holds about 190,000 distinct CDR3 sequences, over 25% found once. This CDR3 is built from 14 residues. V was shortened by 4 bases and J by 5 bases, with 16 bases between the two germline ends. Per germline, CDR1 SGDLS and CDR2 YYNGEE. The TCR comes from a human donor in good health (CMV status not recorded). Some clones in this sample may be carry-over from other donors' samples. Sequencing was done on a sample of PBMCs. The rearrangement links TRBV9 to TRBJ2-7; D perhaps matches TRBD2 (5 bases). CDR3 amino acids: CASSPPERVHEQYF. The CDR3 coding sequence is TGTGCCAGCAGCCCCCCCGAGAGGGTTCACGAGCAGTACTTC.